Listed here are 6 T cell receptor beta chains from one sample, sequenced in a study of cytomegalovirus exposure and HLA in healthy donors. PCR primers comprised 60 Vbeta and 13 Jbeta primers. Sequencing used immunoSEQ multiplex PCR; TCRdb keeps in-frame clones, though not all of them. The top ten hold less than 5% of the sample, which has 120,000 or so clones, about two thirds seen once. Sample: PBMCs. These receptors were taken from a man aged 25 to 40 in good health and CMV-seronegative.

This rearrangement joins TRBV4-2 to TRBJ2-5; 7 bases are shared with TRBD2. The CDR3 spans 14 residues. In germline, CDR1 is LGHNA, CDR2 YNFKEQ. With V trimmed by 4 bases and J by 2 bases, 4 bases remained unmatched. CDR3 DNA sequence: TGTGCCAGCAGCCTTGGCGGGGGACAAGAGACCCAGTACTTC. Its translation is CASSLGGGQETQYF.

This rearrangement joins TRBV5-1 to TRBJ1-2; D is unclear. The CDR3 loop spans 14 amino acids. CDR1 and CDR2 (germline): SGHRS, YFSETQ. Trimming removed 4 bases from V and 5 bases from J, with 15 bases in between. The CDR3 DNA reads as TGCGCCAGCAGCCCGGGTCCCACCGGGTATGGCTACACCTTC. Translating gives CASSPGPTGYGYTF.

Of note for this clone: The germline gene is not matched at one end of the junction; a read error may be the cause. The gene calls are TRBV7-9 and TRBJ1-6, with 7 bases aligning to TRBD1. The germline CDR1 and CDR2 sequences are SEHNR and FQNEAQ (reference sequence). This CDR3 is built from 14 residues. The CDR3 DNA reads as TGTTCCAGCAGCTCCCGGGACAGTAATTCACCCCTCCACTTT. This sequence encodes CSSSSRDSNSPLHF.

The chain links TRBV28 to TRBJ1-6, with TRBD1 matching 7 bases. Losses at the gene ends were 6 bases for V and 7 bases for J; bases not matched to a gene: 9. CDR3 length: 15 residues. Germline lookup yields CDR1 MDHEN and CDR2 SYDVKM. The CDR3 sequence: CASSSLDRDNSPLHF. The CDR3, as DNA: TGTGCCAGCAGCTCCCTCGACAGGGACAATTCACCCCTCCACTTT. The full variable domain, rest sourced from reference TRBV28 and TRBJ1-6, is DVKVTQSSRYLVKRTGEKVFLECVQDMDHENMFWYRQDPGLGLRLIYFSYDVKMKEKGDIPEGYSVSREKKERFSLILESASTNQTSMYLCASSSLDRDNSPLHFGNGTRLTVT.

This chain links TRBV7-2 with TRBJ2-5; 9 bases match TRBD2. The CDR3 totals 16 residues. Germline V gene lookup returns CDR1 SGHTA and CDR2 FQGNSA. The J segment lost 3 bases and the V segment lost 3 bases, leaving 8 bases of the junction unmatched. DNA for the CDR3: TGTGCCAGCAGCTTCAACCTCCTAGCGGGGAAAGAGACCCAGTACTTC. Its translation is CASSFNLLAGKETQYF.

The J gene is TRBJ1-5, the V gene TRBV10-1; the match to TRBD1 covers 7 bases. With V trimmed by 5 bases and J by 4 bases, 2 bases remained unmatched. Germline lookup yields CDR1 WNHNN and CDR2 SYGVQD (reference sequence). The CDR3 covers 13 residues. This chain's CDR3 is CASSPQGNQPQHF. The CDR3, as DNA: TGCGCCAGCAGTCCACAGGGGAATCAGCCCCAGCATTTT.